A selection of T cell receptor beta chains follows, all from one sample in a study of Ad26.COV2.S vaccination and SARS-CoV-2 variants. Profiling relied on immunoSEQ multiplex PCR, and the TCRdb table lists in-frame clones only, not all of them. The repertoire holds 300,000 to 500,000 clones, approximately 90% seen once, with approximately 3.7% in the top ten. The specimen comprised peripheral blood, sampled in a trial of Ad26.COV2.S vaccine versus placebo. These receptors came from a person between 18 and 59 years old who received the Ad26.COV2.S COVID-19 vaccine or a placebo. Both conserved end residues are part of each CDR3. D genes are given only for firm matches. The size field is filled for only some rows; it gives once, few, many or a size class.

. . TRBJ1-5 13 TRBV28 TGTGCCAGCAGTTGGGGGCTTGATCAGCCCCAGCATTTT CASSWGLDQPQHF
. . TRBJ2-1 14 TRBV3-1/TRBV3-2 TGTGCCAGCAGCCAGACTAGACTCCTCAATGAGCAGTTCTTC CASSQTRLLNEQFF
. TRBD2 TRBJ2-1 17 TRBV4-1 TGCGCCAGCAGCCCCGCCGAGGCTAGCGGGGGGGCCAATGAGCAGTTCTTC CASSPAEASGGANEQFF
. TRBD1 TRBJ2-7 15 TRBV6-2/TRBV6-3 TGTGCCAGCAGTTACAGCAAGGACAGGGGTTACGAGCAGTACTTC CASSYSKDRGYEQYF
. . TRBJ2-2 15 TRBV6-5 TGTGCCAGCAGTTACTCATCGGGGCTAGCCGGGGAGCTGTTTTTT CASSYSSGLAGELFF
. . TRBJ1-3 13 TRBV6-5 TGTGCCAGCCGAGCCCTGGGAGCGAACACCATATATTTT CASRALGANTIYF
few TRBD1 TRBJ1-6 14 TRBV3-1/TRBV3-2 TGTGCCAGCAGCCAAGGACAGGGAGTTTCACCCCTCCACTTT CASSQGQGVSPLHF
. TRBD2 TRBJ2-7 15 TRBV9 TGTGCCAGCAGCGCCTCCGGGACTAGTGTCTACGAGCAGTACTTC CASSASGTSVYEQYF
. . TRBJ1-1 13 TRBV19 TGTGCCAGTAGTACCCAAGTGAACACTGAAGCTTTCTTT CASSTQVNTEAFF
once TRBD1 TRBJ2-3 17 TRBV3-1/TRBV3-2 TGTGCCAGCAGCCAAGAACGGCCGGGACAGGGTACAGATACGCAGTATTTT CASSQERPGQGTDTQYF